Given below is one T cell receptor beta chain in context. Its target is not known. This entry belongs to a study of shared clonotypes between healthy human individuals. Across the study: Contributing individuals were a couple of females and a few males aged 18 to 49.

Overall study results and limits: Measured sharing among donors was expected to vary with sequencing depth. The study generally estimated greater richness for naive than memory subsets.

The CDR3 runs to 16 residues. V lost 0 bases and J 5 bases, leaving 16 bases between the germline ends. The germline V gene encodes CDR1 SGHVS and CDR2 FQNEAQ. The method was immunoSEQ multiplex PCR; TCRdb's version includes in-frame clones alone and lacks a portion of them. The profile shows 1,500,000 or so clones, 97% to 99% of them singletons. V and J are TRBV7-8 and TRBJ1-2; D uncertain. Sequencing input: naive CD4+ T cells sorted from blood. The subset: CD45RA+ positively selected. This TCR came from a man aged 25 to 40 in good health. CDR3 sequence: CASSLASGSPVYGYTF. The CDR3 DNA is TGTGCCAGCAGCTTAGCATCGGGGAGCCCAGTTTATGGCTACACCTTC.